Shown below are 18 T cell receptor beta chains from a single sample sequenced in a study of neoadjuvant anti-PD-1 for oral cavity cancer. Measured with immunoSEQ multiplex PCR; TCRdb has only the in-frame clones, and not every one. Counted here are roughly 14,000 clones, 76% occurring once; the ten biggest clones make up under 2.5%. The time point here: after neoadjuvant nivolumab, at surgical resection. Sequenced here: PBMCs, sampled after nivolumab (anti-PD-1) treatment. These receptors all stem from a person between 40 and 79 years old with oral cavity squamous cell carcinoma.

The chain recombines TRBV6-5 with TRBJ1-2, with D hard to call. Trimming took 7 bases from V and 7 from J, leaving 19 bases between them. Germline V gene data show CDR1 as MNHEY and CDR2 as SVGAGI. The CDR3 totals 14 residues. DNA for the CDR3: TGTGCCAGCAACCTCGGGCCGGGGTTGGGTGGCTACACCTTC. Translation: CASNLGPGLGGYTF.

This chain joins TRBV19 and TRBJ1-5; 7 bases map to TRBD1. This CDR3 region has 15 residues. V shed 0 bases, J shed 5 bases, and the junction held 4 bases outside the gene matches. The germline gives CDR1 LNHDA, CDR2 SQIVND (reference sequence). The CDR3 sequence: CASSIDRDRYQPQHF. In nucleotides, the CDR3 is TGTGCCAGTAGTATAGACCGGGACAGATATCAGCCCCAGCATTTT.

This chain links TRBV7-6 with TRBJ1-1; D is perhaps TRBD1 (5 bases). Germline CDR1 reads SGHVS; CDR2 reads FNYEAQ. With 1 base removed from V and 3 bases from J, the gap between germline ends came to 21 bases. The CDR3 runs 18 residues. The CDR3 spells CASSLDLVRGLTDTEAFF. CDR3 in DNA: TGTGCCAGCAGCTTAGATCTTGTTAGGGGTTTAACGGACACTGAAGCTTTCTTT. Using reference TRBV7-6 and TRBJ1-1 for the parts outside the CDR3, the full variable domain is GAGVSQSPRYKVTKRGQDVALRCDPISGHVSLYWYRQALGQGPEFLTYFNYEAQQDKSGLPNDRFSAERPEGSISTLTIQRTEQRDSAMYRCASSLDLVRGLTDTEAFFGQGTRLTVV.

This chain joins TRBV29-1 and TRBJ2-7; 7 positions match TRBD2. Losses at the gene ends were 0 bases for V and 9 bases for J; bases not matched to a gene: 11. CDR3 length equals 14 residues. Germline V gene lookup returns CDR1 SQVTM and CDR2 ANQGSEA. The CDR3 DNA reads TGCAGCGTTGAAGATCATGGCGGGAGAGGCGCGCAGTACTTC. This gives the protein CSVEDHGGRGAQYF.

The count of this clone is one. The chain uses TRBV10-3 and TRBJ2-1, with 8 positions matching TRBD1. The J segment lost 6 bases and the V segment lost 4 bases, leaving 11 bases of the junction unmatched. Germline V CDR1 and CDR2: ENHRY, SYGVKD. The CDR3 has 16 residues. This CDR3 is CAISGRGQESGNEQFF. The CDR3 nucleotides are TGTGCCATCAGTGGGAGGGGACAGGAATCGGGCAATGAGCAGTTCTTC.

This clone was observed a few times. The rearrangement uses TRBV28 and TRBJ1-2, with 8 bases that match TRBD1. V shed 8 bases and J 4 bases; nucleotides not matched to a gene: 6. This CDR3 contains 13 residues. Germline lookup yields CDR1 MDHEN and CDR2 SYDVKM. In DNA form, the CDR3 reads TGTGCCAGCGGCAGGGGGCGCGTCTATGGCTACACCTTC. Translated: CASGRGRVYGYTF.

The chain couples TRBV6-5 to TRBJ2-1; 9 bases are a match to TRBD2. Germline V gene lookup returns CDR1 MNHEY and CDR2 SVGAGI. J was trimmed by 5 bases and V by 4 bases; bases with no gene match: 6. The CDR3 is 15 amino acids. The chain's CDR3 is CASSFTSGQNNEQFF. In nucleotides, the CDR3 is TGTGCCAGCAGTTTTACTAGCGGGCAAAACAATGAGCAGTTCTTC.

The chain is built from TRBV10-2 and TRBJ1-1; D not resolved. Germline CDR1 reads WSHSY; CDR2 reads SAAADI. The CDR3 is 14 residues long. V was clipped by 5 bases and J by 4 bases, with 14 bases between them. The CDR3 nucleotides are TGCGCCAGCAGTATGGGCCTAAGGAGCACTGAAGCTTTCTTT. This codes for CASSMGLRSTEAFF.

J is TRBJ2-6 and V is TRBV27; unclear D gene. Germline V gene sequence: CDR1 MNHEY, CDR2 SMNVEV (reference sequence). With 5 bases removed from V and 5 bases from J, the gap between germline ends came to 22 bases. The CDR3 sequence is 18 residues long. The CDR3 nucleotides are TGTGCCAGCAGTATATTATATTGGCTACAAAGTCGGGCCAACGTCCTGACTTTC. This codes for CASSILYWLQSRANVLTF.

The chain has TRBV18 and TRBJ2-1; the D call may be TRBD1 or TRBD2 (5 bases each). Germline values: CDR1 KGHSH, CDR2 LQKENI. The CDR3 sequence is 13 residues long. V was shortened by 3 bases and J by 16 bases, with 19 bases between the two germline ends. The DNA for the CDR3 is TGTGCCAGCTCACCCGGGACCGGACTGTTAGATTTCTTC. Translated: CASSPGTGLLDFF.

The chain recombines TRBV6-1 with TRBJ1-2; D is ambiguous. The germline V and J ends were trimmed by 8 bases and 8 bases, with 15 bases remaining between them. The germline CDR1 and CDR2 sequences are MNHNS and SASEGT. The CDR3 covers 12 residues. Here the CDR3 DNA reads TGTGCCAGCTCCTCAGTGGTCTGGGGCTACACCTTC. It is translated as CASSSVVWGYTF.

V usage is TRBV30 and J usage is TRBJ2-2; maybe TRBD1 (5 bases). This CDR3 has 14 residues. The ends were cut back, 4 bases at V and 1 base at J, with 10 bases in the middle. CDR1 is GTSNPN and CDR2 is SVGIG in the germline V gene (reference sequence). The DNA of the CDR3 is TGTGCCTGGAAGAGGCAGGGGAACACCGGGGAGCTGTTTTTT. Its protein is CAWKRQGNTGELFF.

V gene TRBV5-1 combines with J gene TRBJ1-2; tentative D call: TRBD1 (5 bases). Germline CDR1 SGHRS, CDR2 YFSETQ. The V end lost 0 bases, the J end lost 4 bases, and 10 bases lay between the germline ends. The CDR3 is 14 residues long. The CDR3: CASSLDQGGYGYTF. The DNA of the CDR3 is TGCGCCAGCAGCTTGGATCAGGGAGGCTATGGCTACACCTTC.

The CDR3 loop is CASSQAAGQGTEQYF. In DNA, the CDR3 is TGCGCCAGCAGCCAAGCCGCGGGACAGGGTACCGAGCAGTACTTC. This chain connects TRBV4-1 to TRBJ2-7; 9 bases align to TRBD1. This CDR3 spans 15 amino acids. V shed 1 base, J shed 6 bases, and the junction held 7 bases outside the gene matches. Germline loops: CDR1 MGHRA, CDR2 YSYEKL.

This chain links TRBV19 with TRBJ2-7, with a tentative D call TRBD1 (6 bases). The CDR3 is 13 amino acids. Between the trimmed V and J ends, which lost 6 bases and 2 bases, there was a span of 11 bases. Looked up from germline, CDR1 is LNHDA and CDR2 is SQIVND (reference sequence). The CDR3 region is CASRSRGTYEQYF. CDR3 bases: TGTGCCAGTAGGTCCAGGGGAACCTACGAGCAGTACTTC.

This chain uses TRBV19 with TRBJ2-3, with 9 bases lining up with TRBD1. Germline-derived CDR1 and CDR2 are LNHDA and SQIVND (reference sequence). CDR3 length equals 16 residues. V was clipped by 3 bases and J by 0 bases; unmatched bases: 4. Here the CDR3 DNA reads TGTGCCAGTAGTATCCCGGGACAGGGTAGCACAGATACGCAGTATTTT. Translated: CASSIPGQGSTDTQYF.

The rearrangement uses TRBV29-1 and TRBJ1-2; D unclear. The CDR3 loop spans 13 amino acids. Germline lookup yields CDR1 SQVTM and CDR2 ANQGSEA. V dropped 3 bases and J dropped 3 bases, with 11 bases sitting between them. Here the CDR3 reads CSVESGLDYGYTF. For the CDR3, the DNA is TGCAGCGTTGAGTCGGGGTTGGACTATGGCTACACCTTC.

This clone has a handful of counts. The V gene is TRBV5-4, the J gene TRBJ2-5; D may be TRBD1 (6 bases). CDR1 SGHNT and CDR2 YYREEE come from the germline V gene (reference sequence). CDR3 length: 15 amino acids. Trimming left V 5 bases short and J 5 bases short, with 19 bases between. CDR3: CASRALNRVGETQYF. CDR3 coding DNA: TGTGCCAGCAGAGCTTTAAACAGGGTGGGGGAGACCCAGTACTTC.